This TCR beta chain comes out of a study of blood T cell repertoires in COVID-19. Study overall: Sample material is recorded as cDNA or gDNA derived from T cells, B-cell-depleted T cells, or PBMCs.

Original processing methods: Reference gene primer amplification gave nucleated cell count estimates. Method: immunoSEQ multiplex PCR; TCRdb's copy keeps in-frame clones and lacks some. The V and J calls and clone size are taken from that table; D and trimming were inferred from the DNA. Among 160,000 or so clones, more than 70% were seen once, and the ten largest hold around 18%. V was clipped by 4 bases and J by 9 bases, with 10 bases between them. The CDR3 sequence is 12 residues long. Sequenced input: PBMCs or T cells enriched from blood (not recorded which). The chain combines TRBV12-3 or TRBV12-4 with TRBJ1-5; D gene ambiguous. This TCR derives from a man between 60 and 75 years old who had recovered from COVID-19. The CDR3 sequence: CASSYSGLPQHF. CDR3 bases: TGTGCCAGCAGTTATAGCGGGCTGCCCCAGCATTTT.